The subject of this entry is one T cell receptor (beta chain). As yet, its antigen is unknown. CDR1 MNHEY and CDR2 SVGEGT come from the germline V gene. The CDR3 spans 14 residues. Trimming removed 6 bases from V and 3 bases from J, with 15 bases in between. The source of the sample is a study of regulatory T cells in long-lasting Graves disease. Study-wide results and caveats: Rather than thyroid tissue, only peripheral blood underwent study.

Time point in this sample: newly diagnosed GD, antithyroid drugs for less than 3 months. Making the TCR library involved RNA that had been extracted from PBMCs. Through Arm-PCR of CDR3 regions and iRepertoire HTBI primers, TCR beta libraries were built. In the original workflow: Identification of gene segments yielded over 60 TRBV and over 12 TRBJ across samples. TCRdb used MiXCR to reprocess the multiplex PCR reads, holding one entry per CDR3 protein. The authors' filters were not applied to this entry. The table includes fewer than 650,000 distinct CDR3 sequences, 15% to 20% detected once. The same sample was also used in a study of T cells in Graves' hyperthyroidism and ophthalmopathy. Per that paper: The primer set for the first-round RT-PCR of the TCR CDR3 was HTBI. Stable hyperthyroidism was separated from ophthalmopathy by a model based on 13 V-J features.

This clonotype originated in a man aged 18 to 35 with Graves disease. The V and J genes are TRBV6-2 or TRBV6-3 and TRBJ2-7; D call uncertain. The input for sequencing was peripheral blood mononuclear cells (PBMCs), taken at new diagnosis, from a patient treated with antithyroid drugs. DNA of the CDR3: TGTGCCAGCAGCCTCCTGGCCGGGCACTACGAGCAGTACTTC. This codes for CASSLLAGHYEQYF.